Each of the 9 T cell receptor beta chains below was sequenced from the same sample in a study of T-cell reconstitution after alpha-beta-depleted transplantation in children. Preparing the TCRbeta library involved the use of unique molecular identifiers. TCRdb fed the PCR reads into MiXCR, producing one record per CDR3 protein. The sample records roughly 790,000 distinct CDR3 sequences, around 15% being singletons. The sample consisted of PBMCs, mostly from graft donor cells, taken 360 days after TCRalphabeta/CD19-depleted stem cell transplant. These receptors came from a male patient younger than 18 who had a stem cell transplant for acute lymphoblastic leukemia, so the T cells may come from the graft donor.

This rearrangement joins TRBV7-6 to TRBJ2-5; a weak D match, TRBD1 (5 bases). V shed 3 bases and J shed 1 base, with 12 bases lying between them. This CDR3 is 15 amino acids long. CDR1 and CDR2 (germline): SGHVS, FNYEAQ. This chain's CDR3 is CASSFHQGTQETQYF. CDR3 nucleotide sequence: TGTGCCAGCAGCTTCCACCAGGGAACCCAAGAGACCCAGTACTTC.

For this clonotype: One end of the junction does not line up with germline, which may come from a read error. The chain is built from TRBV20-1 and TRBJ2-7; no definite D call. Germline values: CDR1 DFQATT, CDR2 SNEGSKA (reference sequence). The CDR3 is made up of 13 amino acids. CDR3 sequence: CSARGPGPYELYF. The CDR3 DNA follows: TGCAGTGCTAGAGGACCCGGGCCCTACGAGCTGTACTTC.

This chain joins TRBV7-8 and TRBJ2-7, with TRBD2 identical over 7 bases. V shed 4 bases and J 5 bases; nucleotides not matched to a gene: 17. The CDR3 is 17 residues long. Per germline, CDR1 SGHVS and CDR2 FQNEAQ. The DNA for the CDR3 is TGTGCCAGCAGCTCCAAACTAGGACTAGTTTTTTTTGACGAGCAGTACTTC. Translated: CASSSKLGLVFFDEQYF. Combining the CDR3 with reference TRBV7-8 and TRBJ2-7 gives the whole variable domain GAGVSQSPRYKVAKRGQDVALRCDPISGHVSLFWYQQALGQGPEFLTYFQNEAQLDKSGLPSDRFFAERPEGSVSTLKIQRTQQEDSAVYLCASSSKLGLVFFDEQYFGPGTRLTVT.

This clonotype was seen a handful of times. The CDR3 DNA reads TGTGCCAGCAGCTACAGGACAGGTGCCAATGAGCAGTTCTTC. Its translation is CASSYRTGANEQFF. The chain combines TRBV7-6 with TRBJ2-1; 7 positions agree with TRBD1. The CDR3 has 14 amino acids. Germline values: CDR1 SGHVS, CDR2 FNYEAQ. After removal of 4 bases from V and 6 bases from J, the junction contained 6 bases not matched to a gene.

This rearrangement joins TRBV2 to TRBJ2-3, with no clear D. CDR1 and CDR2 (germline): SNHLY, FYNNEI. V was trimmed by 3 bases and J by 1 base, leaving 11 bases between them. The CDR3 runs to 15 residues. In nucleotides, the CDR3 is TGTGCCAGCAGTGAGGGTAGAATGGGCACAGATACGCAGTATTTT. Amino acids: CASSEGRMGTDTQYF.

The chain employs TRBV12-3 or TRBV12-4 and TRBJ2-2, with 7 bases lining up with TRBD1. The junction had 3 bases not matched to a gene; V was cut back by 5 bases and J by 3 bases. The CDR3 extends over 14 amino acids. In nucleotides, the CDR3 is TGTGCCAGCAGTGGGACAGCTGACACCGGGGAGCTGTTTTTT. This sequence encodes CASSGTADTGELFF.

The rearrangement links TRBV23-1 to TRBJ2-2, with 12 bases aligning to TRBD1. TRBV23-1 is an ORF, with its function uncertain. Losses at the gene ends were 8 bases for V and 3 bases for J; bases not matched to a gene: 13. CDR3 size: 18 residues. Here the CDR3 reads CASGRDRGQLVDTGELFF. DNA of the CDR3: TGCGCCAGCGGCCGGGACAGGGGGCAATTAGTCGACACCGGGGAGCTGTTTTTT.

This clonotype was detected many times. The rearrangement joins TRBV5-1 to TRBJ2-5; 9 bases fit TRBD2. This CDR3 spans 13 amino acids. V lost 4 bases and J lost 4; bases outside the gene matches: 2. The V gene's germline CDR1 is SGHRS and CDR2 YFSETQ. CDR3 residues: CASSLAGPETQYF. The DNA of the CDR3 is TGCGCCAGCAGCCTAGCGGGACCAGAGACCCAGTACTTC.

This rearrangement joins TRBV18 to TRBJ2-7; D is undetermined. CDR1 and CDR2 (germline): KGHSH, LQKENI. There are 14 residues in the CDR3. The V end was cut by 1 base, the J end by 4 bases, with 11 bases between. In DNA, the CDR3 is TGTGCCAGCTCACCACGGCTAGACGGATACGAGCAGTACTTC. Translation gives CASSPRLDGYEQYF.